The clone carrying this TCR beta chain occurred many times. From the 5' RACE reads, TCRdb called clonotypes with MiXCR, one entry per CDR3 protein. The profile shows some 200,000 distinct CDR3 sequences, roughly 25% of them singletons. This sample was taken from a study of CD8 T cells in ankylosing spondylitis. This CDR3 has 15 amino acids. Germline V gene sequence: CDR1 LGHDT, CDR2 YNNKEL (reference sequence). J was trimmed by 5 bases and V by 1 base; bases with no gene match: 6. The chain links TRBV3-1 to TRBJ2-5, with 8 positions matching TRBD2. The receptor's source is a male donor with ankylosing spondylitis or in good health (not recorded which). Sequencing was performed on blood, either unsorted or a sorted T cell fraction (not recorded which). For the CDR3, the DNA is TGTGCCAGCAGCCAAGTGTTGGGACTAGACGAGACCCAGTACTTC. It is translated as CASSQVLGLDETQYF.